The rows below give T cell receptor beta chains drawn from one sample of a study of T cell responses to AZD1222 COVID-19 vaccine. The method was immunoSEQ multiplex PCR; TCRdb's version includes in-frame clones alone and lacks a portion of them. The table lists about 110,000 clones, 88% of them singletons. The sequencing used peripheral blood, collected on day 0 of AZD1222 vaccination. The receptors were sampled from an adult in good health. Both conserved end residues are part of each CDR3. The D gene is left open where the match is weak. Only part of the rows carry a size: once, few, many, or a class if the clone is expanded.

j_call,d_call,clone_size,v_call,cdr3_aa,cdr3_nt
TRBJ2-7,.,.,TRBV27,CASSLSLAYTSYEQYF,TGTGCCAGCAGTTTATCGTTGGCCTACACCTCCTACGAGCAGTACTTC
TRBJ2-3,.,once,TRBV10-1,CASNGQIGDTQYF,TGCGCCAGCAACGGACAGATCGGAGATACGCAGTATTTT
TRBJ1-1,TRBD1,.,TRBV5-4,CASSLEGTADTEAFF,TGTGCCAGCAGCTTGGAAGGGACAGCGGACACTGAAGCTTTCTTT
TRBJ2-7,.,.,TRBV7-9,CASSLGDPEQYF,TGTGCCAGCAGCTTAGGGGATCCCGAGCAGTACTTC
TRBJ2-5,.,.,TRBV19,CASRYTGHTQETQYF,TGTGCCAGTAGGTATACTGGACACACCCAAGAGACCCAGTACTTC
TRBJ2-1,.,.,TRBV30,CAWKELDEQFF,TGTGCCTGGAAGGAACTCGATGAGCAGTTCTTC
TRBJ2-1,.,.,TRBV3-1/TRBV3-2,CASSQDRKTGSYNEQFF,TGTGCCAGCAGCCAAGATCGGAAAACGGGGTCCTACAATGAGCAGTTCTTC
TRBJ1-2,TRBD1,.,TRBV29-1,CSADRDHYGYTF,TGCAGCGCGGACAGGGACCACTATGGCTACACCTTC
TRBJ2-1,TRBD1,.,TRBV6-6,CASSGLDLGQHEQFF,TGTGCCAGCAGTGGTCTAGATTTGGGACAGCATGAGCAGTTCTTC
TRBJ1-4,.,.,TRBV7-9,CASSRPNEKLFF,TGTGCCAGCAGCCGACCCAATGAAAAACTGTTTTTT
TRBJ2-5,.,.,TRBV9,CASSVGQGGETQYF,TGTGCCAGCAGCGTAGGACAGGGAGGAGAGACCCAGTACTTC
TRBJ2-7,.,.,TRBV2,CASRQIEQYF,TGTGCCAGCAGGCAGATCGAGCAGTACTTC
TRBJ2-2,.,few,TRBV24-1,CATSDGGRPAGELFF,TGTGCCACCAGTGATGGGGGACGGCCCGCCGGGGAGCTGTTTTTT
TRBJ1-6,.,.,TRBV6-5,CASSYSRRAGNSPLHF,TGTGCCAGCAGTTACTCGAGGAGGGCTGGGAATTCACCCCTCCACTTT
TRBJ2-1,TRBD1,.,TRBV24-1,CATSDPGTGDGEQFF,TGTGCCACCAGTGATCCCGGGACAGGGGACGGTGAGCAGTTCTTC
TRBJ1-2,.,.,TRBV19,CASSMGQGRNYGYTF,TGTGCCAGTAGTATGGGGCAGGGAAGAAACTATGGCTACACCTTC
TRBJ1-6,.,.,TRBV30,CAWSVRGRGSPLHF,TGTGCCTGGAGTGTACGAGGGCGAGGTTCACCCCTCCACTTT
TRBJ1-5,.,few,TRBV10-2,CASRDSSQPQHF,TGCGCCAGCAGGGACAGTTCTCAGCCCCAGCATTTT
TRBJ1-5,.,.,TRBV15,CATSGHMVNQPQHF,TGTGCCACCAGCGGCCATATGGTCAATCAGCCCCAGCATTTT
TRBJ2-5,.,once,TRBV24-1,CATSRGAQETQYF,TGTGCCACCAGTAGGGGAGCTCAAGAGACCCAGTACTTC
TRBJ1-1,.,.,TRBV3-1/TRBV3-2,CASSGRDFQGGVTEAFF,TGTGCCAGCAGCGGCCGGGACTTCCAAGGAGGGGTAACTGAAGCTTTCTTT
TRBJ2-7,.,.,TRBV5-5,CASSSPTPGAEQYF,TGTGCCAGCAGCTCGCCGACTCCCGGAGCCGAGCAGTACTTC
TRBJ1-1,TRBD1,.,TRBV6-5,CASSWDGQGAEAFF,TGTGCCAGCAGTTGGGACGGACAGGGGGCTGAAGCTTTCTTT
TRBJ1-5,.,few,TRBV28,CASSQGGSNQPQHF,TGTGCCAGCAGCCAAGGGGGTAGCAATCAGCCCCAGCATTTT
TRBJ1-5,TRBD1,.,TRBV5-5,CASSYLQGYQPQHF,TGTGCCAGCAGCTACCTACAGGGGTATCAGCCCCAGCATTTT
TRBJ2-3,.,.,TRBV5-1,CASSLGGTMDTQYF,TGCGCCAGCAGCTTGGGGGGGACGATGGATACGCAGTATTTT
TRBJ2-1,TRBD2,.,TRBV5-4,CASSETSGSVRGEQFF,TGTGCCAGCAGCGAGACTAGCGGGAGTGTACGAGGTGAGCAGTTCTTC
TRBJ2-7,.,.,TRBV20-1,CSASNPTSSYEQYF,TGCAGTGCTAGTAATCCCACGAGCTCCTACGAGCAGTACTTC
TRBJ1-2,.,once,TRBV19,CASNTQRGNYGYTF,TGTGCCAGTAACACTCAACGGGGCAACTATGGCTACACCTTC
TRBJ2-7,.,few,TRBV5-4,CASSRGTVPYEQYF,TGTGCCAGCAGTAGGGGGACTGTTCCCTACGAGCAGTACTTC
TRBJ1-4,.,.,TRBV2,CASSERQLNEKLFF,TGTGCCAGCAGTGAGCGCCAGCTTAATGAAAAACTGTTTTTT
TRBJ2-2,TRBD2,.,TRBV5-5,CASSLASGRMNTGELFF,TGTGCCAGCAGCTTGGCCAGCGGGAGAATGAACACCGGGGAGCTGTTTTTT
TRBJ2-7,TRBD2,.,TRBV6-1,CASSVALAGGLYEQYF,TGTGCCAGCAGTGTCGCCCTAGCGGGAGGGCTATACGAGCAGTACTTC
TRBJ1-2,.,.,TRBV7-6,CASSLGGVTYGYTF,TGTGCCAGCAGCTTAGGAGGGGTGACGTATGGCTACACCTTC
TRBJ1-2,.,.,TRBV27,CASRREGGGYTF,TGTGCCAGCAGGCGGGAAGGAGGTGGCTACACCTTC
TRBJ1-1,.,.,TRBV2,CASSTLAGNTEAFF,TGTGCCAGCAGTACCCTGGCAGGGAACACTGAAGCTTTCTTT
TRBJ2-2,.,.,TRBV29-1,CSVEVGTVNTGELFF,TGCAGTGTTGAAGTAGGGACGGTGAACACCGGGGAGCTGTTTTTT
TRBJ2-7,TRBD1,.,TRBV10-1,CASSRAGGGEQYF,TGCGCCAGCTCCCGGGCAGGGGGTGGCGAGCAGTACTTC
TRBJ1-2,.,once,TRBV28,CASSLWVWGYTF,TGTGCCAGCAGTTTATGGGTATGGGGCTACACCTTC